The source of this T cell receptor beta chain is a study of control samples from healthy donors and cancer patients. V shed 1 base and J shed 4 bases, with 13 bases lying between them. This CDR3 contains 15 residues. The V gene's germline CDR1 is PRHDT and CDR2 FYEKMQ (reference sequence). Repertoires were generated with immunoSEQ multiplex PCR, while TCRdb's copy carries only in-frame clones and drops some. The sample contains around 180,000 clones, approximately 94% of which appear only once. This sequence joins TRBV13 and TRBJ1-2, with a weak D call TRBD1 (6 bases). The specimen sequenced was blood. The source is a woman aged 18-29 years in good health. CDR3 protein: CASSLEPGAGYGYTF. DNA for the CDR3: TGTGCCAGCAGCTTAGAGCCGGGGGCGGGCTATGGCTACACCTTC.